The next 6 T cell receptor beta chains were all read from a single sample in a study of OX40 agonist ivuxolimab in advanced cancers. Measured with immunoSEQ multiplex PCR; TCRdb has only the in-frame clones, and not every one. The table has under 65,000 clones, around 84% seen once. The source material was CD4+ or CD8+ T cells sorted from blood, sampled in a trial of the OX40 agonist ivuxolimab. These TCRs come from an adult with an advanced solid tumor such as melanoma, head and neck, liver or kidney cancer.

This chain links TRBV6-1 with TRBJ1-6; 7 bases are shared with TRBD1. The V gene end was trimmed by 5 bases and the J gene end by 5 bases; junction bases not matched to a gene: 3. This CDR3 has 14 amino acids. Germline CDR1 and CDR2: MNHNS and SASEGT. CDR3 sequence (DNA): TGTGCCAGCAGTCGACAGGGACATAATTCACCCCTCCACTTT. Translation: CASSRQGHNSPLHF.

The V and J genes are TRBV15 and TRBJ2-5; D is uncertain. V was cut by 2 bases and J by 2 bases, with 6 bases left in between. The CDR3 length is 13 residues. The germline V gene encodes CDR1 LNHNV and CDR2 YYDKDF (reference sequence). CDR3 coding DNA: TGTGCCACCAGCAGACAGAGTCAAGAGACCCAGTACTTC. Protein: CATSRQSQETQYF.

The rearrangement links TRBV11-2 to TRBJ2-1; 8 nucleotides line up with TRBD2. Germline values: CDR1 SGHAT, CDR2 FQNNGV. Trimming at V came to 0 bases and at J to 0 bases, leaving 1 base not matched to a gene. CDR3 length: 16 amino acids. CDR3 sequence: CASSLESGSSYNEQFF. The CDR3 nucleotides read TGTGCCAGCAGCTTAGAAAGCGGGAGCTCCTACAATGAGCAGTTCTTC.

The sample holds one count of this clone. This chain connects TRBV5-1 to TRBJ2-3, with D unresolved. Germline V gives CDR1 SGHRS, CDR2 YFSETQ. There are 17 residues in the CDR3. Trimming pared 0 bases from V and 0 bases from J, leaving 14 bases between. CDR3 in amino acids: CASSLVLIATSTDTQYF. The CDR3 bases are TGCGCCAGCAGCTTGGTACTCATTGCCACTAGCACAGATACGCAGTATTTT.

The V and J genes are TRBV5-1 and TRBJ1-2, with 7 bases lining up with TRBD1. The germline CDR1 and CDR2 sequences are SGHRS and YFSETQ. V shed 3 bases and J 3 bases; nucleotides not matched to a gene: 2. This CDR3 contains 13 residues. The CDR3: CASSWGTDYGYTF. The CDR3 DNA follows: TGCGCCAGCAGCTGGGGGACAGACTATGGCTACACCTTC.

The chain combines TRBV30 with TRBJ1-2, with no clear D. Germline CDR1 and CDR2: GTSNPN and SVGIG (reference sequence). This CDR3 has 12 residues. V was trimmed by 4 bases and J by 7 bases, leaving 13 bases between them. CDR3 sequence (DNA): TGTGCCTGGACCCCGCAGGTTGGTGGCTACACCTTC. Residues: CAWTPQVGGYTF.